These 26 T cell receptor beta chains were all obtained from the same sample, sequenced in a study of blood T cell repertoires in COVID-19. Some clones are missing from TCRdb's copy, which holds only in-frame ones; the method was immunoSEQ multiplex PCR. The table records some 200,000 clones, approximately 83% of them present only once. The sample taken for sequencing was PBMCs or T cells enriched from blood (not recorded which). The receptors originated from a woman aged 40 to 49 with acute COVID-19.

The chain uses TRBV15 and TRBJ1-6; D unresolved. The CDR3 is made up of 16 amino acids. V lost 3 bases to trimming and J lost 3 bases, with 12 bases between them. Germline V gene sequence: CDR1 LNHNV, CDR2 YYDKDF (reference sequence). CDR3 in amino acids: CATSRGLGDYNSPLHF. The CDR3 DNA reads as TGTGCCACCAGCAGGGGCTTGGGCGACTATAATTCACCCCTCCACTTT.

The rearrangement uses TRBV5-4 and TRBJ1-2, with a weak D call TRBD1 (5 bases). The V gene lost 4 bases and the J gene lost 3 bases, with 10 bases spanning the gap. The CDR3 length is 13 residues. Per the germline V gene, CDR1 is SGHNT and CDR2 is YYREEE (reference sequence). The CDR3 is CASSSWGDYGYTF. CDR3 nucleotide sequence: TGTGCCAGCAGCAGTTGGGGGGACTATGGCTACACCTTC.

The V call is TRBV19, the J call TRBJ2-6; D gene ambiguous. CDR1 and CDR2 from the germline V gene are LNHDA and SQIVND (reference sequence). The CDR3 is made up of 15 amino acids. V gave up 10 bases and J gave up 1 base, with 14 bases separating them. The CDR3 loop is CATEMLRSGANVLTF. The DNA of the CDR3 is TGTGCCACCGAAATGCTCCGGTCTGGGGCCAACGTCCTGACTTTC.

The chain is built from TRBV7-6 and TRBJ2-1, with a possible D match to TRBD1 (5 bases). This CDR3 is built from 15 residues. The V gene's germline CDR1 is SGHVS and CDR2 FNYEAQ. Between the trimmed V and J ends, which lost 2 bases and 7 bases, there was a span of 15 bases. DNA for the CDR3: TGTGCCAGCAGCTTAAGCAGGGAAAACGGTAATGAGCAGTTCTTC. Its translation: CASSLSRENGNEQFF.

The gene calls are TRBV3-1 (or the pseudogene TRBV3-2) and TRBJ2-1; D is possibly TRBD1 (5 bases). This CDR3 has 16 residues. CDR1 LGHDT and CDR2 YNNKEL come from the germline V gene (reference sequence). V was cut by 4 bases and J by 4 bases, with 17 bases left in between. The CDR3 sequence is CASSLHVTGIYNEQFF. The CDR3, as DNA: TGTGCCAGCAGCCTTCACGTCACAGGCATTTACAATGAGCAGTTCTTC.

The gene calls are TRBV15 and TRBJ2-1; perhaps TRBD2 as D (5 bases). Germline-derived CDR1 and CDR2 are LNHNV and YYDKDF (reference sequence). This CDR3 spans 16 amino acids. The ends were cut back, 3 bases at V and 3 bases at J, with 15 bases in the middle. The CDR3 protein is CATSSLTGRSYNEQFF. CDR3 DNA sequence: TGTGCCACCAGCAGTTTAACGGGAAGGAGCTACAATGAGCAGTTCTTC.

The chain joins TRBV6-5 to TRBJ1-1; D ambiguous. Germline V gene sequence: CDR1 MNHEY, CDR2 SVGAGI. Trimming took off 4 bases at V and 1 base at J, with 13 bases between the two ends. The CDR3 totals 15 residues. As DNA, the CDR3 is TGTGCCAGCAGTTTGTACTCTCGGGGGAACACTGAAGCTTTCTTT. Protein: CASSLYSRGNTEAFF.

The chain is built from TRBV7-9 and TRBJ1-2; D is possibly TRBD1 (5 bases). CDR3 size: 16 residues. V lost 1 base and J lost 5, with 17 bases in between. In germline, CDR1 is SEHNR, CDR2 FQNEAQ (reference sequence). The CDR3 DNA reads TGTGCCAGCAGCTTAGAGGGGCAGGGCTTACGATATGGCTACACCTTC. Protein product: CASSLEGQGLRYGYTF.

CDR3 sequence (DNA): TGTGCCAGCAGAGTAGGGACAGCAAATGAAAAACTGTTTTTT. This translates into CASRVGTANEKLFF. The chain joins TRBV28 to TRBJ1-4, with 7 bases identical to TRBD1. V shed 6 bases and J 5 bases; nucleotides not matched to a gene: 6. Germline CDR1 is MDHEN and CDR2 is SYDVKM. The CDR3 is 14 residues long.

V and J are TRBV29-1 and TRBJ2-3; the match to TRBD2 covers 9 bases. CDR3 length: 14 amino acids. V lost 4 bases and J lost 4; bases outside the gene matches: 6. Germline CDR1 is SQVTM and CDR2 is ANQGSEA. Written as DNA, the CDR3 is TGCAGCGTTGGAGCGGGGGGAAGCTCAGATACGCAGTATTTT. Translating it yields CSVGAGGSSDTQYF.

The chain combines TRBV2 with TRBJ1-2; 7 positions match TRBD1. This CDR3 is 12 amino acids long. Germline V lookup: CDR1 SNHLY, CDR2 FYNNEI. V trimming: 4 bases; J trimming: 8 bases; junction bases outside the gene matches: 4. This CDR3 reads CASSVQGDGYTF. DNA of the CDR3: TGTGCCAGCAGTGTCCAGGGGGACGGCTACACCTTC.

The V call is TRBV11-2, the J call TRBJ1-6, with no clear D. Germline V gene data show CDR1 as SGHAT and CDR2 as FQNNGV. Trimming cost V 3 bases and J 6 bases, with 6 bases left between them. The CDR3 covers 13 residues. The CDR3 DNA reads TGTGCCAGCAGCTTGAGTAGTAATTCACCCCTCCACTTT. Translated, it gives CASSLSSNSPLHF.

CDR3 nucleotides: TGTGCCAGCAGCACAACTAGCGCAACCGCTTGGGAGCAGTTCTTC. Translating gives CASSTTSATAWEQFF. The J gene is TRBJ2-1, the V gene TRBV7-2; the match to TRBD2 covers 7 bases. The germline V gene has CDR1 SGHTA and CDR2 FQGNSA. The junction had 14 bases not matched to a gene; V was cut back by 5 bases and J by 10 bases. The CDR3 covers 15 residues.

V gene TRBV4-2 combines with J gene TRBJ1-1; D might be TRBD1 (6 bases). CDR1 is LGHNA, CDR2 YNFKEQ, per germline. CDR3 length equals 14 residues. Trimming stripped 5 bases from V and 0 bases from J, with 10 bases between. CDR3 protein: CASSIWGLNTEAFF. In nucleotides, the CDR3 is TGTGCCAGCAGCATCTGGGGGCTGAACACTGAAGCTTTCTTT.

The genes are TRBV6-5 and TRBJ1-5; no firm D call. This CDR3 region has 15 residues. Germline V gene sequence: CDR1 MNHEY, CDR2 SVGAGI. Deletions cut 7 bases from V and 3 bases from J, with 16 bases between. The CDR3 spells CASTWEAMTNQPQHF. CDR3 DNA sequence: TGTGCCAGCACGTGGGAGGCTATGACCAATCAGCCCCAGCATTTT.

This clone was detected only a few times. The chain joins TRBV30 to TRBJ1-6; maybe TRBD1 (5 bases). The CDR3 sequence is 14 residues long. Trimming took off 3 bases at V and 7 bases at J, with 13 bases between the two ends. Germline V gene lookup returns CDR1 GTSNPN and CDR2 SVGIG (reference sequence). The CDR3 DNA follows: TGTGCCTGGAGCGCGGGGCTGGAAAATTCACCCCTCCACTTT. Translated, it gives CAWSAGLENSPLHF.

V is TRBV27 and J is TRBJ1-5; a possible D gene is TRBD1 (6 bases). Trimming took 2 bases from V and 2 from J, leaving 25 bases between them. This CDR3 comprises 20 residues. CDR1 MNHEY and CDR2 SMNVEV come from the germline V gene (reference sequence). As DNA, the CDR3 is TGTGCCAGCAGTTTAGAGCAATACAGGGTATTAAGGCTTGGCAATCAGCCCCAGCATTTT. Translation gives CASSLEQYRVLRLGNQPQHF.

This sequence joins TRBV10-3 and TRBJ2-5; possibly TRBD1 for D (6 bases). Trimming took off 3 bases at V and 1 base at J, with 12 bases between the two ends. The germline gives CDR1 ENHRY, CDR2 SYGVKD. The CDR3 consists of 15 residues. The chain's CDR3 is CAISDQQGVQETQYF. The CDR3 coding sequence is TGTGCCATCAGTGACCAACAGGGTGTCCAAGAGACCCAGTACTTC.

The chain joins TRBV5-4 to TRBJ2-2, with 7 bases aligning to TRBD2. J gave up 5 bases and V 5 bases, and 9 bases lay outside the gene matches. The germline V gene has CDR1 SGHNT and CDR2 YYREEE (reference sequence). The length of the CDR3 is 15 residues. CDR3 DNA sequence: TGTGCCAGCAGTTTTGCGGGAGTTGGGACCGGGGAGCTGTTTTTT. Its protein is CASSFAGVGTGELFF.

V gene TRBV5-4 combines with J gene TRBJ1-1, with TRBD1 matching 8 bases. Germline CDR1 reads SGHNT; CDR2 reads YYREEE (reference sequence). CDR3 size: 14 residues. J lost 6 bases, V lost 4 bases, and 8 bases had no gene match. The CDR3 here is CASSSLVQGAEAFF. The DNA for the CDR3 is TGTGCCAGCAGCAGCTTAGTACAGGGGGCTGAAGCTTTCTTT.

V usage is TRBV23-1 and J usage is TRBJ1-6, with TRBD1 matching 7 bases. TRBV23-1 is marked as an open reading frame, function uncertain. The CDR3 extends over 15 amino acids. After removal of 3 bases from V and 7 bases from J, the junction contained 6 bases not matched to a gene. CDR3 nucleotide sequence: TGCGCCAGCAGTCATACAGGGGTCGGAAATTCACCCCTCCACTTT. It encodes CASSHTGVGNSPLHF.

This chain links TRBV24-1 with TRBJ2-3, with 8 bases fitting TRBD1. The trim removed 0 bases at V and 0 bases at J, leaving 4 bases unmatched. The length of the CDR3 is 17 residues. The germline V gene encodes CDR1 KGHDR and CDR2 SFDVKD. The CDR3 protein is CATSDLPRTGSTDTQYF. CDR3 nucleotide sequence: TGTGCCACCAGTGATTTGCCCCGGACAGGGAGCACAGATACGCAGTATTTT.

The chain uses TRBV28 and TRBJ2-5; TRBD1 matches at 12 bases. Germline V gene lookup returns CDR1 MDHEN and CDR2 SYDVKM. The CDR3 loop spans 16 amino acids. With V trimmed by 4 bases and J by 5 bases, 8 bases remained unmatched. CDR3 nucleotides: TGTGCCAGCAGTTCCTCCGGGACAGGGGGCTGGGAGACCCAGTACTTC. Its translation is CASSSSGTGGWETQYF.

The chain has TRBV2 and TRBJ1-1, with D possibly being TRBD1 (5 bases). This CDR3 has 11 residues. Trimming cost V 4 bases and J 9 bases, with 9 bases left between them. CDR1 is SNHLY, CDR2 FYNNEI, per germline. Written as DNA, the CDR3 is TGTGCCAGCAGTGGGCAGGGAAAAGCTTTCTTT. Encoded protein: CASSGQGKAFF. Looking up the rest from reference TRBV2 and TRBJ1-1 gives the full variable domain: EPEVTQTPSHQVTQMGQEVILRCVPISNHLYFYWYRQILGQKVEFLVSFYNNEISEKSEIFDDQFSVERPDGSNFTLKIRSTKLEDSAMYFCASSGQGKAFFGQGTRLTVV.

This chain connects TRBV7-9 to TRBJ2-5; maybe TRBD2 (5 bases). Germline V lookup: CDR1 SEHNR, CDR2 FQNEAQ (reference sequence). Trimming removed 7 bases at V and 5 bases at J, with 20 bases between. The CDR3 is 15 amino acids. The CDR3 region has the DNA TGTGCCAGCACCGACCCTAGGGAGAGGGAGGAGACCCAGTACTTC. It is translated as CASTDPREREETQYF.

This clone was recorded only once. The V call is TRBV19, the J call TRBJ2-7; 12 positions agree with TRBD1. Germline CDR1 reads LNHDA; CDR2 reads SQIVND (reference sequence). The J segment lost 7 bases and the V segment lost 3 bases, leaving 7 bases of the junction unmatched. The CDR3 sequence is 15 residues long. The CDR3 DNA reads TGTGCCAGTAGTATCCCGGGACAGGGGGCTGGGGAGCAGTACTTC. Protein: CASSIPGQGAGEQYF.